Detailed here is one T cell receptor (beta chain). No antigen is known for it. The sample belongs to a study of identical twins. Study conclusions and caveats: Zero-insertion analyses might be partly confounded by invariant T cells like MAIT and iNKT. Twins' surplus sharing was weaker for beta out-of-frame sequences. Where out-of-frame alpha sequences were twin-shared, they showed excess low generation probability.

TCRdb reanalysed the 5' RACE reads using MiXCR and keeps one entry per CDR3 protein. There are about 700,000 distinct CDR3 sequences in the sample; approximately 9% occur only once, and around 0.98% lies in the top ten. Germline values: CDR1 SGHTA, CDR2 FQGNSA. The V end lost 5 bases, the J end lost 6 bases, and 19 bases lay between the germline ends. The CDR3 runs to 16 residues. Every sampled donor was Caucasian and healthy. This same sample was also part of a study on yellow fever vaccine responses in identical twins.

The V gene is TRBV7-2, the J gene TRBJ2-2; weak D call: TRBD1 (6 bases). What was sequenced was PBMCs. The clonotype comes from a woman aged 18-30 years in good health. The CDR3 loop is CASSLHRESWAGELFF. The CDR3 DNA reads TGTGCCAGCAGCCTCCACAGGGAATCATGGGCCGGGGAGCTGTTTTTT.